This TCR beta chain was sequenced for a study of vaccination effects on CD4 cells after COVID-19. As for this clone: Its antigen is still unknown.

The CDR3 has 16 amino acids. V was cut by 2 bases and J by 8 bases, with 19 bases left in between. Germline CDR1 is LGHNA and CDR2 is YNFKEQ. Clones were read by immunoSEQ multiplex PCR, and TCRdb kept only the in-frame ones, dropping some. The sample lists about 24,000 clones; around four fifths were seen once. Viral peptide pool expansion of antigen-specific CD4+ T cells preceded sequencing in the ViraFEST assay. Culture proceeded for approximately 9 days, and CD4+ T cells were then isolated. Each participant was given two doses of one vaccine (BNT162b2 or mRNA-1273). Half the medium was replaced with IL-2 medium on days 3 and 7.

This sequence joins TRBV4-2 and TRBJ2-4, with D tentatively TRBD1 (6 bases). This sequence was found in a human donor who received a COVID-19 vaccine. The source material was CD4+ T cells from PBMCs cultured with HCoV-NL63 spike peptides, sampled after COVID-19 vaccination. The CDR3 sequence is CASSQSSGHRADIQYF. In DNA form, the CDR3 reads TGTGCCAGCAGCCAAAGTTCGGGACACCGAGCGGACATTCAGTACTTC.